These 18 T cell receptor beta chains share one sample of origin, sequenced in a study of blood T cells in healthy people across ages. For the second PCR, which ran for about 7 to 11 cycles, a sample-barcoded 5' primer and a J-beta primer mix were used. TCRdb fed the 5' RACE reads into MiXCR, producing one record per CDR3 protein. Of some 860,000 distinct CDR3 sequences in the sample, more than 55% were seen once. Sequencing was performed on blood. These receptor sequences come from a man in his forties in good health.

Only a few counts were recorded for this clonotype. The chain carries TRBV12-3 or TRBV12-4 and TRBJ1-2, with unresolved D. This CDR3 has 15 amino acids. The V end was cut by 3 bases, the J end by 4 bases, with 15 bases between. As DNA, the CDR3 is TGTGCCAGCAGTTTTGCGGGGTCTTGGGGCTATGGCTACACCTTC. It translates to CASSFAGSWGYGYTF.

The genes are TRBV5-1 and TRBJ2-2; a possible D gene is TRBD1 (6 bases). Trimming stripped 2 bases from V and 6 bases from J, with 14 bases between. The CDR3 length is 15 residues. The germline V gene encodes CDR1 SGHRS and CDR2 YFSETQ. The CDR3 region is CASSLATGSAGELFF. For the CDR3, the DNA is TGCGCCAGCAGCTTAGCAACAGGGTCGGCCGGGGAGCTGTTTTTT.

The CDR3 DNA follows: TGTGCCAGCAGTTACAACGGACAGATAAACTATGGCTACACCTTC. Amino acids: CASSYNGQINYGYTF. The chain couples TRBV6-2 or TRBV6-3 to TRBJ1-2; perhaps TRBD1 as D (6 bases). CDR1 and CDR2 (germline): MNHEY, SVGEGT. This CDR3 has 15 residues. Trimming removed 2 bases at V and 2 bases at J, with 12 bases between.

V usage is TRBV29-1 and J usage is TRBJ2-1; TRBD2 aligns across 14 bases. The CDR3 has 19 residues. V lost 5 bases and J lost 7; bases outside the gene matches: 19. Germline assignment: CDR1 SQVTM and CDR2 ANQGSEA. The CDR3 nucleotides read TGCAGCGTTCTCAGACCGGGACTAGCGGGAGCCGGTCCGTGGAATGAGCAGTTCTTC. This codes for CSVLRPGLAGAGPWNEQFF.

The CDR3 sequence is CASSLFGGSNNQPQHF. CDR3 nucleotides: TGTGCCAGCAGCTTATTTGGGGGGTCTAACAATCAGCCCCAGCATTTT. This chain uses TRBV7-2 with TRBJ1-5; D might be TRBD1 (5 bases). This CDR3 spans 16 amino acids. V was clipped by 2 bases and J by 3 bases, with 14 bases between them. Germline CDR1 and CDR2: SGHTA and FQGNSA.

The rearrangement joins TRBV3-1 to TRBJ2-2; D is unclear. This CDR3 is built from 14 residues. Trimming pared 3 bases from V and 7 bases from J, leaving 12 bases between. CDR1 is LGHDT and CDR2 is YNNKEL in the germline V gene (reference sequence). CDR3 sequence: CASSHRAAGGELFF. CDR3 bases: TGTGCCAGCAGCCATCGGGCGGCAGGCGGGGAGCTGTTTTTT. The full variable domain, with the rest looked up from reference TRBV3-1 and TRBJ2-2, is DTAVSQTPKYLVTQMGNDKSIKCEQNLGHDTMYWYKQDSKKFLKIMFSYNNKELIINETVPNRFSPKSPDKAHLNLHINSLELGDSAVYFCASSHRAAGGELFFGEGSRLTVL.

The chain links TRBV6-2 or TRBV6-3 to TRBJ1-5, with unresolved D. The V end lost 2 bases, the J end lost 3 bases, and 11 bases lay between the germline ends. From germline, CDR1 is MNHEY and CDR2 SVGEGT. The CDR3 contains 15 residues. CDR3 nucleotide sequence: TGTGCCAGCAGTTACGGCGGGCAGCCCAATCAGCCCCAGCATTTT. This codes for CASSYGGQPNQPQHF.

The V call is TRBV4-3, the J call TRBJ2-7; D is ambiguous. Germline V lookup: CDR1 LGHNA, CDR2 YSLEER. The V end lost 0 bases, the J end lost 2 bases, and 11 bases lay between the germline ends. The CDR3 runs 15 residues. The CDR3 reads CASSQDGDGAYEQYF. DNA for the CDR3: TGCGCCAGCAGCCAAGACGGAGACGGAGCCTACGAGCAGTACTTC.

The chain joins TRBV9 to TRBJ2-4; D may be TRBD2 (5 bases). TRBJ2-7 explains the end of the DNA better; the J call may be wrong. The CDR3 has 16 amino acids. Germline CDR1 is SGDLS and CDR2 is YYNGEE. CDR3 region: CASSPHKDGNAYEQYF. CDR3 nucleotide sequence: TGTGCCAGCAGCCCCCACAAGGACGGGAACGCCTACGAGCAGTACTTC.

The CDR3 region is CASSPTGGANTEAFF. The CDR3 DNA sequence: TGTGCCAGCAGCCCTACAGGGGGCGCGAACACTGAAGCTTTCTTT. The chain employs TRBV7-8 and TRBJ1-1; 9 positions agree with TRBD1. The length of the CDR3 is 15 residues. The junction had 5 bases not matched to a gene; V was cut back by 5 bases and J by 1 base. Germline CDR1 and CDR2: SGHVS and FQNEAQ.

This chain joins TRBV9 and TRBJ1-4; D gene ambiguous. Germline CDR1 and CDR2: SGDLS and YYNGEE. The CDR3 is 15 amino acids. Trimming shortened V by 3 bases and J by 4 bases, and 13 bases separated the two germline ends. This chain's CDR3 is CASSEGKLINEKLFF. Written as DNA, the CDR3 is TGTGCCAGCAGCGAAGGAAAGCTTATTAATGAAAAACTGTTTTTT.

Ten or more counts support this clonotype. The chain carries TRBV20-1 and TRBJ2-7; D gene ambiguous. The germline gives CDR1 DFQATT, CDR2 SNEGSKA (reference sequence). The CDR3 extends over 16 amino acids. V lost 4 bases, J lost 2 bases, and 21 bases lay in between. CDR3 sequence reads: CSATPYRAHGTYEQYF. In nucleotides, the CDR3 is TGCAGTGCTACGCCTTATCGGGCGCATGGGACCTACGAGCAGTACTTC.

This clonotype occurred a few times. This chain uses TRBV10-3 with TRBJ2-7; D remains unclear. CDR3 length: 12 amino acids. The V gene lost 2 bases and the J gene lost 6 bases, with 8 bases spanning the gap. The germline gives CDR1 ENHRY, CDR2 SYGVKD. The CDR3 loop reads CAISELVVEQYF. CDR3 nucleotide sequence: TGTGCCATCAGTGAGCTTGTTGTCGAGCAGTACTTC.

The rearrangement uses TRBV16 and TRBJ1-2, with unresolved D. V was trimmed by 4 bases and J by 3 bases, leaving 9 bases between them. Germline V lookup: CDR1 KGHSY, CDR2 FQNENV. The CDR3 consists of 13 residues. The CDR3 DNA sequence: TGTGCCAGCAGCCCGCAGATAGACTATGGCTACACCTTC. As protein: CASSPQIDYGYTF.

This clonotype showed up just a few times. The chain combines TRBV7-2 with TRBJ2-3; the match to TRBD1 covers 7 bases. This CDR3 comprises 18 residues. After removal of 1 base from V and 0 bases from J, the junction contained 10 bases not matched to a gene. Germline lookup yields CDR1 SGHTA and CDR2 FQGNSA. Here the CDR3 DNA reads TGTGCCAGCAGCTTAGATCGGGCTGGGACAGCTAGCACAGATACGCAGTATTTT. Translated, it gives CASSLDRAGTASTDTQYF. The variable domain in full, with the rest retrieved from reference TRBV7-2 and TRBJ2-3, is GAGVSQSPSNKVTEKGKDVELRCDPISGHTALYWYRQSLGQGLEFLIYFQGNSAPDKSGLPSDRFSAERTGGSVSTLTIQRTQQEDSAVYLCASSLDRAGTASTDTQYFGPGTRLTVL.

This chain joins TRBV7-3 and TRBJ1-4, with 8 nucleotides matching TRBD1. Germline CDR1 and CDR2: SGHTA and FQGTGA. CDR3 size: 15 residues. Trimming at V came to 5 bases and at J to 14 bases, leaving 16 bases not matched to a gene. As DNA, the CDR3 is TGTGCCAGCAGCCGTAGGGCCCTGACAGGGGCGTATCTGTTTTTT. Translated: CASSRRALTGAYLFF.

The chain carries TRBV7-2 and TRBJ1-2; no reliable D call. Trimming removed 0 bases at V and 7 bases at J, with 12 bases between. This CDR3 has 14 amino acids. Germline loops: CDR1 SGHTA, CDR2 FQGNSA. The CDR3, as DNA: TGTGCCAGCAGCTTAGCGGAGGTGGTCCGTGGCTACACCTTC. Translated: CASSLAEVVRGYTF.

V and J are TRBV3-1 and TRBJ2-7; no clear D. Germline V gene lookup returns CDR1 LGHDT and CDR2 YNNKEL (reference sequence). This CDR3 region has 15 residues. V lost 4 bases, J lost 0 bases, and 13 bases lay in between. In nucleotides, the CDR3 is TGTGCCAGCAGCCTAGGGTTGTTTCCCTCCTACGAGCAGTACTTC. It encodes CASSLGLFPSYEQYF.